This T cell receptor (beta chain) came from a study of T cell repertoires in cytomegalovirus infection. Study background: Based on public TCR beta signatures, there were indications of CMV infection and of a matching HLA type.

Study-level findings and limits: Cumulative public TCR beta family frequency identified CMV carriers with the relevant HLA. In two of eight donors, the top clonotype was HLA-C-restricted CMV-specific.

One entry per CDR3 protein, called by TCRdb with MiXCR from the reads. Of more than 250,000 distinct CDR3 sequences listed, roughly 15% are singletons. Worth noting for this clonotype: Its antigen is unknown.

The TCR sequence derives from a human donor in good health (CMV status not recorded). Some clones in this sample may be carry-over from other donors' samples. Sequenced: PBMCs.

As DNA, the CDR3 is TGTGCCAGCAGCTTAGTGAGGATCCTTAACTATGGCTACACCTTC. It yields the protein CASSLVRILNYGYTF. The rearrangement links TRBV7-2 to TRBJ1-2; no definite D call. Germline V lookup: CDR1 SGHTA, CDR2 FQGNSA. The ends were cut back, 1 base at V and 1 base at J, with 10 bases in the middle. CDR3 length equals 15 residues.